This T cell receptor beta chain was retrieved from a study of shared clonotypes between healthy human individuals. Study-level findings and limits: It was the non-shared clonotypes that had lower generation probabilities than clonotypes shared by all four donors.

This clone was observed a few times. No antigen is known for it. The CDR3 is 13 residues long. The V gene's germline CDR1 is KGHSH and CDR2 LQKENI. V was trimmed by 4 bases and J by 0 bases, leaving 5 bases between them. This table comes from immunoSEQ multiplex PCR, and its TCRdb copy is limited to in-frame clones, with some not included. The sample records about 2.3 million clones, approximately 93% being singletons. Caucasian adults living in Nashville, Tennessee, provided all samples. Memory CD4+ cells were the fraction left after CD45RA+ naive selection. The specimen was naive CD4+ T cells from PBMCs. Documented subset: CD45RA+ positively selected. The receptor's source is a man between 18 and 35 years old in good health. Some clones in this sample may be carry-over from other donors' samples. V and J are TRBV18 and TRBJ2-3; D is undetermined. The CDR3 nucleotides are TGTGCCAGCTCACGACCTAGCACAGATACGCAGTATTTT. This translates into CASSRPSTDTQYF.